Sequencing of this TCR beta chain was carried out in a study of PD-1 blockade in classical Hodgkin lymphoma. The assay was immunoSEQ multiplex PCR, and TCRdb's table has in-frame clones only and misses some. The profile shows some 21,000 clones, around 77% of them singletons. Germline CDR1 and CDR2: MDHEN and SYDVKM. This CDR3 is 16 amino acids long. V shed 5 bases, J shed 1 base, and the junction held 6 bases outside the gene matches. As regards this clone: Its antigen is undetermined.

Study outcomes and limitations: Partial responders and progressors had significantly lower baseline TCR diversity. Newly diagnosed patients were reported to start with lower TCR diversity than healthy donors. Those starting nivolumab under 1 year post-ASCT were excluded. Only CD4+ TCR diversity, not CD8+, had risen significantly by C4D1.

Each patient relapsed following autologous stem cell transplantation, and prior brentuximab vedotin exposure differed. The chain couples TRBV28 to TRBJ2-4, with 9 bases fitting TRBD1. The source material was peripheral blood mononuclear cells (PBMCs), sampled before the second cycle of nivolumab. The clonotype originates from a human donor with classical Hodgkin lymphoma. The DNA for the CDR3 is TGTGCCAGCAGTCACGGACAGGGGAGGGCCAAAAACATTCAGTACTTC. Amino acid sequence: CASSHGQGRAKNIQYF.